These 21 T cell receptor beta chains were all obtained from the same sample, sequenced in a study of shared clonotypes between healthy human individuals. Some clones are missing from TCRdb's copy, which holds only in-frame ones; the method was immunoSEQ multiplex PCR. The repertoire has 2 million to 2.5 million clones, just under 95% of them found once; the top ten carry around 0.35%. Source material: naive CD4+ T cells from PBMCs. Subset meaning: CD45RA+ positively selected. The source of these receptors is a man aged 18 to 30 in good health. Some clones in this sample may be carry-over from other donors' samples.

The chain joins TRBV7-8 to TRBJ2-7; D may be TRBD1 or TRBD2 (5 bases each). This CDR3 is built from 17 residues. V dropped 2 bases and J dropped 0 bases, with 17 bases sitting between them. CDR1 is SGHVS, CDR2 FQNEAQ, per germline. In nucleotides, the CDR3 is TGTGCCAGCAGCTTAAGGTGGGACCCCAGATACTCCTACGAGCAGTACTTC. Translation: CASSLRWDPRYSYEQYF.

The rearrangement joins TRBV5-4 to TRBJ2-2; D might be TRBD2 (5 bases). The CDR3 runs to 15 residues. Trimming removed 4 bases at V and 9 bases at J, with 19 bases between. CDR1 and CDR2 from the germline V gene are SGHNT and YYREEE (reference sequence). The CDR3 loop is CASSLGRGPSRELFF. In DNA, the CDR3 is TGTGCCAGCAGCCTTGGGAGAGGCCCCTCCCGGGAGCTGTTTTTT. The variable domain in full, completed from reference TRBV5-4 and TRBJ2-2, reads ETGVTQSPTHLIKTRGQQVTLRCSSQSGHNTVSWYQQALGQGPQFIFQYYREEENGRGNFPPRFSGLQFPNYSSELNVNALELDDSALYLCASSLGRGPSRELFFGEGSRLTVL.

This clone appeared a single time. Other nucleotide sequences from this sample produce the same CDR3. This chain joins TRBV7-3 and TRBJ1-1; perhaps TRBD1 as D (5 bases). The CDR3 contains 14 residues. CDR1 and CDR2 from the germline V gene are SGHTA and FQGTGA. V shed 6 bases and J shed 1 base, with 12 bases lying between them. DNA of the CDR3: TGTGCCAGCAGTCCAGACAGAGCGAACACTGAAGCTTTCTTT. Translation gives CASSPDRANTEAFF. The whole variable domain, remainder taken from reference TRBV7-3 and TRBJ1-1, is GAGVSQTPSNKVTEKGKYVELRCDPISGHTALYWYRQSLGQGPEFLIYFQGTGAADDSGLPNDRFFAVRPEGSVSTLKIQRTERGDSAVYLCASSPDRANTEAFFGQGTRLTVV.

CDR3 loop: CASSRGLAGVTHEQYF. For the CDR3, the DNA is TGTGCCAGCAGCCGCGGACTAGCGGGAGTAACGCACGAGCAGTACTTC. The J gene is TRBJ2-7, the V gene TRBV7-9; 13 nucleotides match TRBD2. In germline, CDR1 is SEHNR, CDR2 FQNEAQ (reference sequence). Germline trimming cut 5 bases from V and 5 bases from J; bases unmatched to any gene: 9. The CDR3 has 16 residues.

The J gene is TRBJ2-2, the V gene TRBV18; D not resolved. This CDR3 has 15 residues. In germline, CDR1 is KGHSH, CDR2 LQKENI. Trimming took 0 bases from V and 3 from J, leaving 8 bases between them. The CDR3 nucleotides are TGTGCCAGCTCACCACCCAACGGATACACCGGGGAGCTGTTTTTT. Its translation is CASSPPNGYTGELFF.

V usage is TRBV13 and J usage is TRBJ2-1; 7 positions agree with TRBD2. Germline CDR1 is PRHDT and CDR2 is FYEKMQ (reference sequence). V was clipped by 1 base and J by 0 bases; unmatched bases: 3. CDR3 length equals 16 residues. The DNA of the CDR3 is TGTGCCAGCAGCTTAGAGGGACTACTCTCCTACAATGAGCAGTTCTTC. Its protein product is CASSLEGLLSYNEQFF.

The chain recombines TRBV29-1 with TRBJ1-1; TRBD1 might be the D (6 bases). CDR3 length: 13 amino acids. Trimming removed 6 bases at V and 2 bases at J, with 13 bases between. CDR1 and CDR2 (germline): SQVTM, ANQGSEA. In DNA, the CDR3 is TGCAGCGTGCACGGGACACTCAACACTGAAGCTTTCTTT. Amino acid sequence: CSVHGTLNTEAFF.

This rearrangement joins TRBV5-1 to TRBJ2-7, with 8 bases identical to TRBD1. Trimming cost V 2 bases and J 6 bases; bases outside gene matches: 7. The V gene's germline CDR1 is SGHRS and CDR2 YFSETQ. The CDR3 spans 14 residues. CDR3 region: CASSFRDRPIEQYF. The CDR3 DNA sequence: TGCGCCAGCAGCTTCCGGGACAGGCCCATCGAGCAGTACTTC.

Note on this clone: Additional DNA sequences in this sample encode the identical CDR3. This chain joins TRBV4-1 and TRBJ2-7; 11 bases are shared with TRBD1. J was trimmed by 2 bases and V by 3 bases; bases with no gene match: 3. The CDR3 is 15 residues long. CDR1 and CDR2 from the germline V gene are MGHRA and YSYEKL. The CDR3 loop reads CASSHPGQGAYEQYF. The CDR3 DNA is TGCGCCAGCAGCCACCCGGGACAGGGGGCCTACGAGCAGTACTTC.

V is TRBV28 and J is TRBJ1-5; D uncertain. V lost 1 base and J lost 3, with 10 bases in between. This CDR3 is built from 15 residues. Per the germline V gene, CDR1 is MDHEN and CDR2 is SYDVKM. The CDR3 here is CASSLSTSPNQPQHF. As DNA, the CDR3 is TGTGCCAGCAGTTTATCCACGTCCCCCAATCAGCCCCAGCATTTT.

The chain couples TRBV7-3 to TRBJ2-3, with TRBD2 identical over 10 bases. The length of the CDR3 is 16 residues. The trim removed 2 bases at V and 8 bases at J, leaving 10 bases unmatched. The germline CDR1 and CDR2 sequences are SGHTA and FQGTGA. CDR3 protein: CASSLGAGGPASTQYF. DNA for the CDR3: TGTGCCAGCAGCTTAGGAGCGGGAGGGCCTGCTAGTACGCAGTATTTT.

Regarding this clone: This CDR3 is also generated by other DNA sequences in the sample. This chain connects TRBV28 to TRBJ2-3; D remains unclear. Trimming left V 1 base short and J 0 bases short, with 2 bases between. Germline values: CDR1 MDHEN, CDR2 SYDVKM. The CDR3 totals 13 residues. CDR3 amino acids: CASSLSSTDTQYF. The CDR3 DNA reads as TGTGCCAGCAGTTTATCCAGCACAGATACGCAGTATTTT.

The chain joins TRBV7-8 to TRBJ1-5; D not resolved. CDR3 length: 16 amino acids. Germline V CDR1 and CDR2: SGHVS, FQNEAQ. V lost 0 bases to trimming and J lost 7 bases, with 16 bases between them. The CDR3 DNA reads TGTGCCAGCAGCTTAGCGAGATTTTGGGTAGACCAGCCCCAGCATTTT. Protein product: CASSLARFWVDQPQHF. Filled out from reference TRBV7-8 and TRBJ1-5, the complete variable domain reads GAGVSQSPRYKVAKRGQDVALRCDPISGHVSLFWYQQALGQGPEFLTYFQNEAQLDKSGLPSDRFFAERPEGSVSTLKIQRTQQEDSAVYLCASSLARFWVDQPQHFGDGTRLSIL.

The chain is built from TRBV4-1 and TRBJ2-2; D unclear. Germline assignment: CDR1 MGHRA and CDR2 YSYEKL. CDR3 length: 11 residues. Trimming removed 1 base from V and 9 bases from J, with 3 bases in between. The CDR3 DNA follows: TGCGCCAGCAGCCAAGGCCGGGAGCTGTTTTTT. This translates into CASSQGRELFF.

The chain links TRBV4-1 to TRBJ2-1; 13 bases map to TRBD2. Looked up from germline, CDR1 is MGHRA and CDR2 is YSYEKL. After removal of 0 bases from V and 9 bases from J, the junction contained 8 bases not matched to a gene. CDR3 length: 17 residues. CDR3: CASSQDAGTSGIPEQFF. The CDR3, as DNA: TGCGCCAGCAGCCAAGATGCAGGGACTAGCGGGATCCCTGAGCAGTTCTTC.

With regard to this clone: The junction departs from germline at one end; a sequencing error may be responsible. This chain uses TRBV6-5 with TRBJ1-1; no definite D call. Germline assignment: CDR1 MNHEY and CDR2 SVGAGI. This CDR3 spans 13 amino acids. CDR3 coding DNA: TGTGCCATCAGTCAACAGCAGAACACTGAAGCTTTCTTT. The encoded protein is CAISQQQNTEAFF.

The chain carries TRBV28 and TRBJ1-5; 8 bases are a match to TRBD1. Per the germline V gene, CDR1 is MDHEN and CDR2 is SYDVKM. This CDR3 contains 15 residues. The ends lost 5 bases at V and 7 bases at J; junction bases unmatched: 10. CDR3 in DNA: TGTGCCAGCAGTCCAGGGGACAGGTCGGGGCAGCCCCAGCATTTT. This translates into CASSPGDRSGQPQHF.

The J gene is TRBJ1-4, the V gene TRBV4-2; D ambiguous. Trimming removed 4 bases from V and 0 bases from J, with 9 bases in between. The CDR3 covers 15 residues. CDR1 is LGHNA and CDR2 is YNFKEQ in the germline V gene. In DNA form, the CDR3 reads TGTGCCAGCAGCCCCCCACCGGCAACTAATGAAAAACTGTTTTTT. Amino acid sequence: CASSPPPATNEKLFF.

This rearrangement joins TRBV4-1 to TRBJ2-3, with TRBD2 matching over 11 bases. The CDR3 has 18 residues. The V gene end was trimmed by 1 base and the J gene end by 0 bases; junction bases not matched to a gene: 6. Germline lookup yields CDR1 MGHRA and CDR2 YSYEKL. This CDR3 is CASSQVGLAGGSTDTQYF. CDR3 sequence (DNA): TGCGCCAGCAGCCAAGTGGGGTTAGCGGGAGGGAGCACAGATACGCAGTATTTT.

In its sample, this clone was seen once. The chain couples TRBV6-5 to TRBJ2-6; TRBD2 might be the D (5 bases). There are 15 residues in the CDR3. Germline loops: CDR1 MNHEY, CDR2 SVGAGI. Trimming removed 2 bases at V and 3 bases at J, with 8 bases between. CDR3 coding DNA: TGTGCCAGCAGTTACGAGGGTCTTGGGGCCAACGTCCTGACTTTC. Translating it yields CASSYEGLGANVLTF.

The chain is built from TRBV29-1 and TRBJ2-1; D is possibly TRBD1 or TRBD2 (5 bases each). Germline assignment: CDR1 SQVTM and CDR2 ANQGSEA. CDR3 size: 16 residues. V was cut by 6 bases and J by 0 bases, with 18 bases left in between. CDR3 sequence: CSVENLGRASYNEQFF. The DNA for the CDR3 is TGCAGCGTCGAAAACTTGGGACGGGCCTCCTACAATGAGCAGTTCTTC.